The 15 T cell receptor beta chains below come from one sample, sequenced in a study of cytomegalovirus exposure and HLA in healthy donors. The PCR was carried out with 60 Vbeta primers and 13 Jbeta primers. Using immunoSEQ multiplex PCR, the repertoire was profiled, and TCRdb retains in-frame clones only, with some absent. The sample yields some 140,000 clones, under 75% seen once. The sequencing sample was made of PBMCs. The receptor set was obtained from a middle-aged woman in good health and CMV-seronegative.

V usage is TRBV14 and J usage is TRBJ1-2; TRBD1 matches 8 bases. Germline CDR1 is SGHDN and CDR2 is FVKESK. The J segment lost 5 bases and the V segment lost 4 bases, leaving 3 bases of the junction unmatched. The CDR3 has 13 amino acids. CDR3 nucleotide sequence: TGTGCCAGCAGCCGAGGACAGGGATATGGCTACACCTTC. This translates into CASSRGQGYGYTF.

This clone has more than one count but fewer than ten. V gene TRBV18 combines with J gene TRBJ2-5; TRBD2 matches at 9 bases. Germline CDR1 is KGHSH and CDR2 is LQKENI. The junction had 3 bases not matched to a gene; V was cut back by 1 base and J by 3 bases. CDR3 length equals 15 residues. The CDR3 DNA reads TGTGCCAGCTCACCACTAGCGGGGGCCGAAGAGACCCAGTACTTC. This gives the protein CASSPLAGAEETQYF.

The V call is TRBV19, the J call TRBJ1-4; 7 bases are a match to TRBD1. With 4 bases clipped from V and 8 bases from J, the junction kept 1 base outside the gene matches. CDR1 is LNHDA and CDR2 is SQIVND in the germline V gene (reference sequence). CDR3 length: 12 residues. Here the CDR3 reads CASSTGGEKLFF. CDR3 DNA: TGTGCCAGTAGTACAGGGGGAGAAAAACTGTTTTTT.

Written as DNA, the CDR3 is TGTGCCTGGACTAGCGGGGACAACCCGTTGGAGCAGTTCTTC. This encodes CAWTSGDNPLEQFF. The V gene is TRBV30, the J gene TRBJ2-1; 9 bases align to TRBD2. The CDR3 runs to 14 residues. Trimming removed 4 bases from V and 10 bases from J; junction bases left unmatched: 11. Germline V gene data show CDR1 as GTSNPN and CDR2 as SVGIG (reference sequence).

The gene calls are TRBV11-2 and TRBJ1-5, with 8 bases matching TRBD1. The CDR3 consists of 16 residues. Germline CDR1 reads SGHAT; CDR2 reads FQNNGV. Trimming removed 1 base from V and 4 bases from J; junction bases left unmatched: 6. The CDR3 DNA reads TGTGCCAGCAGCTTAGGCGGAGACAGGGGAAATCAGCCCCAGCATTTT. This gives the protein CASSLGGDRGNQPQHF.

V is TRBV7-3 and J is TRBJ2-3; 11 nucleotides agree with TRBD2. Germline V gives CDR1 SGHTA, CDR2 FQGTGA. The CDR3 spans 16 residues. J lost 1 base, V lost 3 bases, and 3 bases had no gene match. The CDR3 is CASSLLAGGGTDTQYF. DNA for the CDR3: TGTGCCAGCAGCTTGTTAGCGGGGGGGGGCACAGATACGCAGTATTTT.

V usage is TRBV25-1 and J usage is TRBJ1-2; 8 nucleotides agree with TRBD1. Germline V gives CDR1 MGHDK, CDR2 SYGVNS. The CDR3 contains 15 residues. Unmatched junction bases numbered 7, after V lost 3 bases and J lost 4 bases. CDR3 region: CASSDPRTGTYGYTF. CDR3 bases: TGTGCCAGCAGTGACCCCAGGACAGGGACCTATGGCTACACCTTC.

The chain joins TRBV5-8 to TRBJ2-3; D unresolved. V gave up 0 bases and J gave up 4 bases, with 6 bases separating them. Germline V gene lookup returns CDR1 SGHTS and CDR2 YDEGEE. CDR3 size: 13 residues. The CDR3 here is CASSLGSADTQYF. In nucleotides, the CDR3 is TGTGCCAGCAGCTTGGGGAGCGCAGATACGCAGTATTTT.

This rearrangement joins TRBV4-2 to TRBJ1-2, with 11 bases identical to TRBD1. The CDR3 sequence is 15 residues long. The junction had 9 bases not matched to a gene; V was cut back by 4 bases and J by 8 bases. Germline V gene data show CDR1 as LGHNA and CDR2 as YNFKEQ. The DNA of the CDR3 is TGTGCCAGCAGCCCGGACAGGGGGCGCCCGGGCGGCTACACCTTC. Translating gives CASSPDRGRPGGYTF.

This chain joins TRBV2 and TRBJ1-5; possibly TRBD1 for D (6 bases). Trimming pared 2 bases from V and 5 bases from J, leaving 7 bases between. CDR1 and CDR2 from the germline V gene are SNHLY and FYNNEI. The CDR3 covers 13 residues. CDR3 bases: TGTGCCAGCAGTGAAAACAGGGATCAGCCCCAGCATTTT. It encodes CASSENRDQPQHF.

V and J are TRBV29-1 and TRBJ1-1; D unclear. Deletions cut 6 bases from V and 5 bases from J, with 13 bases between. CDR1 is SQVTM, CDR2 ANQGSEA, per germline. The CDR3 has 12 residues. The CDR3 nucleotides read TGCAGCGTCAAGGGAGCGGAAACTGAAGCTTTCTTT. Its translation is CSVKGAETEAFF.

This clone was seen more than once but under ten times. The chain links TRBV4-1 to TRBJ1-1; D is uncertain. The length of the CDR3 is 13 residues. V lost 8 bases to trimming and J lost 1 base, with 11 bases between them. Germline lookup yields CDR1 MGHRA and CDR2 YSYEKL. The CDR3 DNA reads TGCGCCAGCCGTATGGGGAGGAACACTGAAGCTTTCTTT. The encoded protein is CASRMGRNTEAFF.

The chain links TRBV12-5 to TRBJ1-1; D might be TRBD1 (5 bases). Germline V CDR1 and CDR2: LGHNT, FRNRAP. The CDR3 loop spans 16 amino acids. V was pared by 2 bases and J by 5 bases, with 18 bases between. The CDR3 reads CASGLWFSGLPTEAFF. Here the CDR3 DNA reads TGTGCTAGTGGTTTGTGGTTCTCAGGGTTGCCGACTGAAGCTTTCTTT. Using reference TRBV12-5 and TRBJ1-1 for the parts outside the CDR3, the full variable domain is DARVTQTPRHKVTEMGQEVTMRCQPILGHNTVFWYRQTMMQGLELLAYFRNRAPLDDSGMPKDRFSAEMPDATLATLKIQPSEPRDSAVYFCASGLWFSGLPTEAFFGQGTRLTVV.

This clone was picked up a small number of times. The chain is built from TRBV5-1 and TRBJ2-7; D not resolved. Germline CDR1 and CDR2: SGHRS and YFSETQ. The CDR3 is 16 residues long. Trimming took off 0 bases at V and 3 bases at J, with 16 bases between the two ends. DNA for the CDR3: TGCGCCAGCAGCTTGGCCGTTCAGGTGCCAAACTACGAGCAGTACTTC. It is translated as CASSLAVQVPNYEQYF.

The rearrangement uses TRBV4-3 and TRBJ1-1; D not certain. Germline CDR1 and CDR2: LGHNA and YSLEER. V dropped 2 bases and J dropped 1 base, with 5 bases sitting between them. CDR3 length equals 13 residues. The CDR3 coding sequence is TGCGCCAGCAGCCAATATTCGAACACTGAAGCTTTCTTT. Protein product: CASSQYSNTEAFF.